Shown below are 8 T cell receptor beta chains from a single sample sequenced in a study of blood T cells in healthy people across ages. With a J-beta primer mix and a sample-barcoded 5' primer, a second PCR ran about 6 to 11 cycles. TCRdb ran MiXCR on the 5' RACE reads and lists one entry per CDR3 protein. The data contain 1.5 million to 2 million distinct CDR3 sequences, 49% of them singletons. Sequencing was carried out using blood. The receptors derive from a woman aged 40 to 49 in good health.

The chain recombines TRBV3-1 with TRBJ2-1; 12 bases align to TRBD2. CDR1 LGHDT and CDR2 YNNKEL come from the germline V gene (reference sequence). The CDR3 is made up of 17 amino acids. V dropped 4 bases and J dropped 8; count of bases not matched to a gene: 12. In DNA, the CDR3 is TGTGCCAGCAGCCGCCGACTAGCGGGGGTTAGGTGGGATGAGCAGTTCTTC. Residues: CASSRRLAGVRWDEQFF.

A note on this clonotype: One junction end disagrees with the germline gene, perhaps due to a read error. The V and J genes are TRBV5-1 and TRBJ1-2; 7 nucleotides align to TRBD1. Germline CDR1 is SGHRS and CDR2 is YFSETQ. This CDR3 is built from 14 residues. The DNA for the CDR3 is TGCGCCAGCAGCTCCCAGGGGGACAGCTATGACTACACCTTC. This translates into CASSSQGDSYDYTF.

V and J are TRBV20-1 and TRBJ2-7, with D perhaps TRBD1 or TRBD2 (7 bases each). V was shortened by 2 bases and J by 7 bases, with 15 bases between the two germline ends. Germline assignment: CDR1 DFQATT and CDR2 SNEGSKA (reference sequence). The CDR3 is 13 residues long. CDR3 in DNA: TGCAGTGCTAGACCAGGGGGGGTCTTAGAGCAGTACTTC. Its translation is CSARPGGVLEQYF.

Only a few counts were recorded for this clonotype. The V call is TRBV4-3, the J call TRBJ1-2, with TRBD1 matching over 10 bases. The CDR3 covers 16 residues. The germline V gene encodes CDR1 LGHNA and CDR2 YSLEER. Trimming took 3 bases from V and 8 from J; bases not matched to a gene: 12. In DNA, the CDR3 is TGCGCCAGCAGCCAGCGAAGGGACAGGGGTTTGCGAGGCTACACCTTC. This gives the protein CASSQRRDRGLRGYTF.

There are a few counts of this clonotype. The rearrangement joins TRBV12-3 or TRBV12-4 to TRBJ2-7; D remains ambiguous. V dropped 8 bases and J dropped 5 bases, with 4 bases sitting between them. The CDR3 loop spans 9 amino acids. The CDR3 protein is CASGDEQYF. The CDR3 region has the DNA TGTGCCAGCGGAGACGAGCAGTACTTC.

V and J are TRBV6-5 and TRBJ2-5, with 8 bases that match TRBD1. From germline, CDR1 is MNHEY and CDR2 SVGAGI. CDR3 length: 14 amino acids. V shed 5 bases, J shed 5 bases, and the junction held 7 bases outside the gene matches. The CDR3 DNA sequence: TGTGCCAGCAGTGACTACAGGGGGTCGGAGACCCAGTACTTC. Protein: CASSDYRGSETQYF.

The sample holds many counts of this clonotype. The CDR3 loop is CASSGQTNYGYTF. The CDR3 DNA is TGTGCCAGCAGCGGGCAGACTAACTATGGCTACACCTTC. The gene calls are TRBV7-2 and TRBJ1-2; the D is unclear. The length of the CDR3 is 13 residues. V was clipped by 5 bases and J by 0 bases, with 7 bases between them. Per the germline V gene, CDR1 is SGHTA and CDR2 is FQGNSA.

For the CDR3, the DNA is TGTGCCAGCAGCTTGGAAACAGGGGCATGCACCTTC. Protein product: CASSLETGACTF. This chain joins TRBV5-5 and TRBJ1-2; 7 bases line up with TRBD1. The germline V gene has CDR1 SGHKS and CDR2 YYEKEE (reference sequence). Trimming at V came to 0 bases and at J to 13 bases, leaving 6 bases not matched to a gene. The CDR3 is made up of 12 amino acids.